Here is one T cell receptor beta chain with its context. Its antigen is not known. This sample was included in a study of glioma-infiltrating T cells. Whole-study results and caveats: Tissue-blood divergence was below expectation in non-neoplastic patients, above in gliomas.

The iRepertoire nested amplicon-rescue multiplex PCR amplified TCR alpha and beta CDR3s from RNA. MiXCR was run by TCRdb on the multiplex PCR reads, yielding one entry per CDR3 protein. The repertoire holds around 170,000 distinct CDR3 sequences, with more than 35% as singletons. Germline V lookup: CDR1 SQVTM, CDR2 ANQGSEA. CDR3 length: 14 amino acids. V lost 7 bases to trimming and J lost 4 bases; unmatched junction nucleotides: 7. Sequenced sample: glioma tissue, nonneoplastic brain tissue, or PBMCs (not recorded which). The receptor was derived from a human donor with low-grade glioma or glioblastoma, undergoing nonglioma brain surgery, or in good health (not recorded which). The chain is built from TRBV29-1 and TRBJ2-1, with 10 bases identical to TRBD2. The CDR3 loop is CSAGLAADYNEQFF. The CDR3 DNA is TGCAGCGCCGGACTAGCGGCCGATTACAATGAGCAGTTCTTC.